What follows describes a single TCR beta chain. Its matching antigen is unknown. These data belong to a study of response to subunit inactivated influenza vaccine. The ends lost 5 bases at V and 5 bases at J; junction bases unmatched: 4. The CDR3 loop spans 13 amino acids. From germline, CDR1 is SGHRS and CDR2 YFSETQ. Overall study results and limits: The authors offered the suggestion that each seasonal influenza vaccination recruits few new T cells.

TCRdb itself ran the RT-PCR reads through MiXCR, one entry per CDR3 protein. Of 800,000 to 1,000,000 distinct CDR3 sequences listed, over 20% are singletons. The source of this sequence is a man aged 50 or older who received an inactivated influenza vaccine. The V gene is TRBV5-1, the J gene TRBJ2-7, with 10 bases identical to TRBD1. Here the sequenced sample was PBMCs from blood, taken less than 6 days after vaccination. CDR3 in DNA: TGCGCCAGCAGGGGGACAGGGGTCAACGAGCAGTACTTC. Translating gives CASRGTGVNEQYF. Full variable domain (remainder filled in from reference TRBV5-1 and TRBJ2-7): KAGVTQTPRYLIKTRGQQVTLSCSPISGHRSVSWYQQTPGQGLQFLFEYFSETQRNKGNFPGRFSGRQFSNSRSEMNVSTLELGDSALYLCASRGTGVNEQYFGPGTRLTVT.